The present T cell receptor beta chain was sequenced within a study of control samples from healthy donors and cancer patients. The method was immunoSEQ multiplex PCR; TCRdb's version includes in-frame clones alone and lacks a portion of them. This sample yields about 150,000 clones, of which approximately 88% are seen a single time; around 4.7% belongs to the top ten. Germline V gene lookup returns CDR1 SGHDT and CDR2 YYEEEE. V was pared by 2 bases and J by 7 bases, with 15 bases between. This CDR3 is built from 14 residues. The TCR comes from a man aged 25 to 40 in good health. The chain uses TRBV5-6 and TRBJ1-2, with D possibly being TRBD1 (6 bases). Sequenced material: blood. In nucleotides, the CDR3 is TGTGCCAGCAGCTTCGGCAGGGGAATAGGTGGCTACACCTTC. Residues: CASSFGRGIGGYTF.